The clone carrying this T cell receptor beta chain was detected only a few times. Alongside a J-beta primer mix, a sample-barcoded 5' primer served in a second PCR lasting 7 to 11 cycles. Each CDR3 protein gets one entry after TCRdb re-called the 5' RACE reads with MiXCR. The sample records 600,000 or so distinct CDR3 sequences, more than 45% being singletons. Germline V gene lookup returns CDR1 SGHTA and CDR2 FQGNSA. The trim removed 7 bases at V and 6 bases at J, leaving 10 bases unmatched. CDR3 length: 16 residues. This record comes from a study of blood T cells in healthy people across ages. Sequencing input: blood. V usage is TRBV7-2 and J usage is TRBJ1-4; 11 bases map to TRBD1. The receptor was derived from a man older than 75 in good health. CDR3: CASKGTGGRTHEKLFF. The CDR3 region has the DNA TGTGCCAGCAAGGGGACAGGGGGACGGACGCATGAAAAACTGTTTTTT.